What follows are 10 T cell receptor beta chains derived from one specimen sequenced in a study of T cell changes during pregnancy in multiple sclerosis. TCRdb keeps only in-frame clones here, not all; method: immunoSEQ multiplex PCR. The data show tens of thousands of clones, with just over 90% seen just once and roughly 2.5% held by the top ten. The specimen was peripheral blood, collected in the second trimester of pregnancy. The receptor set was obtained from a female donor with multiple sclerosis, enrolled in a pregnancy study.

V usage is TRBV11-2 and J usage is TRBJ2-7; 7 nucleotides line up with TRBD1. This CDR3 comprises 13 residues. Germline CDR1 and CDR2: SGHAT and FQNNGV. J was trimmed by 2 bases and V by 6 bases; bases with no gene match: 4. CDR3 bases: TGTGCCAGCAGGAGGGACAGCACCTACGAGCAGTACTTC. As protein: CASRRDSTYEQYF.

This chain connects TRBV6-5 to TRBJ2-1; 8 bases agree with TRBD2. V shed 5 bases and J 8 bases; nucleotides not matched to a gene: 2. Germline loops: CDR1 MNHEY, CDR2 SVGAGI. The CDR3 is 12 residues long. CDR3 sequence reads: CASSGLADEQFF. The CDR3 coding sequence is TGTGCCAGCAGTGGACTAGCCGATGAGCAGTTCTTC.

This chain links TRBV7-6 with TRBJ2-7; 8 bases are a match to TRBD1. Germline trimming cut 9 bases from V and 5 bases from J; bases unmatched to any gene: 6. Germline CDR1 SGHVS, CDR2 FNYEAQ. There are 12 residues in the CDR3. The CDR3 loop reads CASGQGFDEQYF. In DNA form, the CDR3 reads TGTGCCAGTGGACAGGGCTTCGACGAGCAGTACTTC.

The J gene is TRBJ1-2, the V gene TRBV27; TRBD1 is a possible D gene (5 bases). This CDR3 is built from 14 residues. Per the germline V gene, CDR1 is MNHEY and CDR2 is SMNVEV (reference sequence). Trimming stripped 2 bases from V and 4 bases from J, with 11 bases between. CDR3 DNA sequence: TGTGCCAGCAGTTTAGGTGGGGGGGTCTATGGCTACACCTTC. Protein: CASSLGGGVYGYTF.

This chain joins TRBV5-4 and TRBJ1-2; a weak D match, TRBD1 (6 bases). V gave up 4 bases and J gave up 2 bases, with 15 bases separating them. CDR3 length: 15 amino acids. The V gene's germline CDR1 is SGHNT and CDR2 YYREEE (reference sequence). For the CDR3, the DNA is TGTGCCAGCAGCAGAAGAGGACAGATCAACTATGGCTACACCTTC. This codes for CASSRRGQINYGYTF.

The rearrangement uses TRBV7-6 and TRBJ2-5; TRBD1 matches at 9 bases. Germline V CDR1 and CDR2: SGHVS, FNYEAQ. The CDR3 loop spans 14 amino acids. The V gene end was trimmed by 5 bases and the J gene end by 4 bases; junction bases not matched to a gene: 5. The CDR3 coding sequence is TGTGCCAGCAGCGAATCGACAGGGGGAGAGACCCAGTACTTC. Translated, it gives CASSESTGGETQYF.

The CDR3 sequence: CASSVAEFNTEAFF. The CDR3 bases are TGTGCCAGCAGCGTAGCAGAATTCAACACTGAAGCTTTCTTT. This chain joins TRBV9 and TRBJ1-1, with D unclear. The CDR3 sequence is 14 residues long. Trimming took off 0 bases at V and 2 bases at J, with 8 bases between the two ends. The germline V gene has CDR1 SGDLS and CDR2 YYNGEE.

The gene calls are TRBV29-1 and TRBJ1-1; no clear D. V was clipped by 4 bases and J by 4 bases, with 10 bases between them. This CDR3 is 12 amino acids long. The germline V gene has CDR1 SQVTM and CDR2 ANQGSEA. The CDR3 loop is CSVVSASTEAFF. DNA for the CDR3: TGCAGCGTTGTGTCAGCGAGCACTGAAGCTTTCTTT.

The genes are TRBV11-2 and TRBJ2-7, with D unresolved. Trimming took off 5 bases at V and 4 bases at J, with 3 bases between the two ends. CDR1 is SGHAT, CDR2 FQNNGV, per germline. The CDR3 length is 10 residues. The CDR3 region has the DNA TGTGCCAGCAGCCAGTACGAGCAGTACTTC. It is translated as CASSQYEQYF.

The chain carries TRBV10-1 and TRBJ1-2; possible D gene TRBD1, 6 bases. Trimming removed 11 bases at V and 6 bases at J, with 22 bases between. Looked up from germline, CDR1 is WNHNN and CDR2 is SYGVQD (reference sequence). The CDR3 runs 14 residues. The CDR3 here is CAGGTGREENGYTF. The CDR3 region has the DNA TGCGCCGGGGGTACAGGGAGAGAGGAAAATGGCTACACCTTC.